The subject of this entry is one T cell receptor beta chain. What it binds is not known. Receiving focal radiation plus CTLA-4 blockade with ipilimumab were patients who had chemo-refractory metastatic non-small-cell lung cancer. The sample comes from a study of radiotherapy plus CTLA-4 blockade in lung cancer. Looking at the study overall: Objective responses were recorded in around a sixth of patients, with disease control recorded in 25% to 40%.

Sequencing used immunoSEQ multiplex PCR; TCRdb keeps in-frame clones, though not all of them. Here the sample spans over 14,000 clones, 72% being singletons. The study's findings and limits: In blood, early T cell clone dynamics reportedly predicted response best, together with interferon-beta. Clones of tumor-derived TCRs expanded in blood after radiotherapy plus ipilimumab.

The TCR was taken from a human donor with non-small cell lung cancer whose response to radiotherapy plus ipilimumab could not be evaluated. The sample in question was peripheral blood, obtained from a patient treated with radiotherapy plus ipilimumab.

The CDR3 region is CASSFRTSGNTDTQYF. CDR3 nucleotide sequence: TGTGCCAGCAGCTTTAGGACTAGCGGAAACACAGATACGCAGTATTTT. The chain employs TRBV7-9 and TRBJ2-3, with 10 bases matching TRBD2. The J segment lost 2 bases and the V segment lost 3 bases, leaving 5 bases of the junction unmatched. The CDR3 runs to 16 residues. Germline-derived CDR1 and CDR2 are SEHNR and FQNEAQ (reference sequence).